This TCR beta chain came from a study of cytomegalovirus exposure and HLA in healthy donors. Overall study results and limits: Analyses of presence and absence presupposed an approximately uniform sequencing depth across donors. According to a later analysis, donors in an Asian-associated ancestry cluster reportedly had fewer N-insertions than the roughly 640-donor mean.

The primer mix had 60 Vbeta and 13 Jbeta primers. Sequencing was performed with immunoSEQ multiplex PCR; in TCRdb, only in-frame clones are kept and a portion is missing. The sample shows almost 95,000 clones, over 50% of them seen only once. The CDR3 contains 15 residues. The V segment lost 4 bases and the J segment 1 base; nucleotides outside the gene matches: 6. Germline V gene data show CDR1 as LNHDA and CDR2 as SQIVND (reference sequence). Note on this clone: Its antigen remains unidentified.

The sequenced sample was PBMCs. The J gene is TRBJ2-5, the V gene TRBV19; 7 bases align to TRBD1. This receptor was obtained from a man younger than 40 in good health and CMV-seronegative. The CDR3 is CASSRGQLIQETQYF. CDR3 DNA: TGTGCCAGTAGTAGGGGACAGCTCATCCAAGAGACCCAGTACTTC.